This T cell receptor (beta chain) emerged from a study of Ad26.COV2.S vaccination and SARS-CoV-2 variants. Study-wide background: Intramuscular Ad26.COV2.S doses were given once or twice, 56 days apart. General observations from the study: Compared with placebo recipients, vaccine recipients had higher spike-specific TCR breadth.

Stated treatment: around 19 received Ad26.COV2.S at low or high dose, single or two shots; about 5 received placebo; per-sample allocation not given. Repertoires come from day 63 after the first vaccine or placebo injection. In the case of this clone: Its specificity is not known.

V trimming: 6 bases; J trimming: 2 bases; junction bases outside the gene matches: 15. Germline CDR1 is MDHEN and CDR2 is SYDVKM. The CDR3 runs 18 residues. Here immunoSEQ multiplex PCR was the method, and the copy in TCRdb shows in-frame clones only, minus some. The sample holds approximately 400,000 clones; more than 75% are singletons and the top ten take 3% to 4%. The V gene is TRBV28, the J gene TRBJ2-3; 9 bases are a match to TRBD2. The clonotype comes from a person between 18 and 65 years old who received the Ad26.COV2.S COVID-19 vaccine or a placebo. This specimen was peripheral blood, taken in a trial of Ad26.COV2.S vaccine versus placebo. This CDR3 reads CASSPGGGSSGATDTQYF. For the CDR3, the DNA is TGTGCCAGCAGCCCAGGTGGGGGGTCTAGCGGGGCCACAGATACGCAGTATTTT. The full variable domain, completed using reference TRBV28 and TRBJ2-3, is DVKVTQSSRYLVKRTGEKVFLECVQDMDHENMFWYRQDPGLGLRLIYFSYDVKMKEKGDIPEGYSVSREKKERFSLILESASTNQTSMYLCASSPGGGSSGATDTQYFGPGTRLTVL.